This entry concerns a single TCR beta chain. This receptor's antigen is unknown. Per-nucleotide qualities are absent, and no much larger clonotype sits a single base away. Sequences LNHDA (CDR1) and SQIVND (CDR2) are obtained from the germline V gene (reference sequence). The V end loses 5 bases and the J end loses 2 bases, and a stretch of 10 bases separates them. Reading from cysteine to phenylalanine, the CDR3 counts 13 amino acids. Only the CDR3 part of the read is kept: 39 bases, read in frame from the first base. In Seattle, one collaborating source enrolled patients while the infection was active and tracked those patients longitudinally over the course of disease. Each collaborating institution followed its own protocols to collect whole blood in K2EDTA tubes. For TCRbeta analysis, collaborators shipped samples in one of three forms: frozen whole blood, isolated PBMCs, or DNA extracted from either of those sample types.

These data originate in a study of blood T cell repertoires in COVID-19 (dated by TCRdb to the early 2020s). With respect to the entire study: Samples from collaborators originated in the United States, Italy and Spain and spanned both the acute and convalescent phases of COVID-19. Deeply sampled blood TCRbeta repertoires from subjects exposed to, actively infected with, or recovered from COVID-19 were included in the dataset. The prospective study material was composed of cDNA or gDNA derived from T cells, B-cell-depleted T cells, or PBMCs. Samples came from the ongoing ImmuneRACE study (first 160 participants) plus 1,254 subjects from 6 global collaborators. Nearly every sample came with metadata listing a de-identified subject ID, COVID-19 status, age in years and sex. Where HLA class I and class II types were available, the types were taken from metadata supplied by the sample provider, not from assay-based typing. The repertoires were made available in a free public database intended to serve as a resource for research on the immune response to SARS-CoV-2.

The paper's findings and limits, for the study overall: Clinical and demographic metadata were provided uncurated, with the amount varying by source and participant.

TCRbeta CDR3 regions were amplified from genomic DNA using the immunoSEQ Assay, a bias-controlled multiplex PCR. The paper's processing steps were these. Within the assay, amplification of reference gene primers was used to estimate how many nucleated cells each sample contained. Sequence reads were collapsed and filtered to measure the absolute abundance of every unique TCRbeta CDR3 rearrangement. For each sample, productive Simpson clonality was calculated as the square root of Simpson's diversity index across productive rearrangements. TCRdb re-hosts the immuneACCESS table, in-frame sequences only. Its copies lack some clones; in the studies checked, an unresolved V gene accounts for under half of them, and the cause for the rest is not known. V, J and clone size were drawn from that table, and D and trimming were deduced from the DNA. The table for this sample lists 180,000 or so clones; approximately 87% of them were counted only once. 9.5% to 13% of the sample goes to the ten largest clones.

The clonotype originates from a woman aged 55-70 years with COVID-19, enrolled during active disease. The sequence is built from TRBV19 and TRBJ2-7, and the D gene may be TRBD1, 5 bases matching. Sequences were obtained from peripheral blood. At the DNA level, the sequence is TGTGCCAGTAGTGGGGCAGGGCCCTACGAGCAGTACTTC. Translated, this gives CASSGAGPYEQYF. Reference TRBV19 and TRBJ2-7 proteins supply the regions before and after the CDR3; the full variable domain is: DGGITQSPKYLFRKEGQNVTLSCEQNLNHDAMYWYRQDPGQGLRLIYYSQIVNDFQKGDIAEGYSVSREKKESFPLTVTSAQKNPTAFYLCASSGAGPYEQYFGPGTRLTVT.